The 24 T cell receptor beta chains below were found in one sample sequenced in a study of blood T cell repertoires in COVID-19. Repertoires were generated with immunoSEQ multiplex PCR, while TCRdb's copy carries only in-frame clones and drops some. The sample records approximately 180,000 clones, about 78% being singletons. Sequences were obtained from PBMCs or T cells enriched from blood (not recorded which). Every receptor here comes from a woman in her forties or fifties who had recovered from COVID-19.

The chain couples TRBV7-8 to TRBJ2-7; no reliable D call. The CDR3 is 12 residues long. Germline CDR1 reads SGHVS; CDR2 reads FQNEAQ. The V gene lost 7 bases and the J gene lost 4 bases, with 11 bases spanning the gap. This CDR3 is CASTPGVYEQYF. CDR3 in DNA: TGTGCCAGCACTCCCGGTGTGTACGAGCAGTACTTC.

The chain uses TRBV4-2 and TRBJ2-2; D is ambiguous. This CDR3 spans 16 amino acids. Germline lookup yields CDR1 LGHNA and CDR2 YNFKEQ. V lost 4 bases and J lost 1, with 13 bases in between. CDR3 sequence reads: CASSRLLAGNTGELFF. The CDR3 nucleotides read TGTGCCAGCAGCCGGCTCCTGGCAGGGAACACCGGGGAGCTGTTTTTT.

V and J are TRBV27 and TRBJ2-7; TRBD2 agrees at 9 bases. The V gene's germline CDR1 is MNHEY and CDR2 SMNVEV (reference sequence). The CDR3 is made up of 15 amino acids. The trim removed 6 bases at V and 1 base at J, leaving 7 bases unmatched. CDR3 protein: CASRRTSGLSYEQYF. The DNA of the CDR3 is TGTGCCAGCAGACGCACTAGCGGGCTTTCCTACGAGCAGTACTTC.

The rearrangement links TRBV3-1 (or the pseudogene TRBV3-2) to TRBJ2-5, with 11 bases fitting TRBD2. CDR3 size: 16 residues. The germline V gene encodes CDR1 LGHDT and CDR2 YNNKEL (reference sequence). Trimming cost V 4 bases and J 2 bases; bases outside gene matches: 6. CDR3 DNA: TGTGCCAGCAGCCCGGGACTAGCGGAGTCTCAAGAGACCCAGTACTTC. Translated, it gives CASSPGLAESQETQYF.

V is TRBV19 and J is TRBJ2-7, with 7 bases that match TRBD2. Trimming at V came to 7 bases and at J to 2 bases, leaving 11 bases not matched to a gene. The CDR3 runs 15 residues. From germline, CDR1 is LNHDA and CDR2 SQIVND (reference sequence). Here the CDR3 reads CASTRTAGTTYEQYF. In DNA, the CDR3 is TGTGCCAGTACTAGGACGGCAGGGACTACCTACGAGCAGTACTTC. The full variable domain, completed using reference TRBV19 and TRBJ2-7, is DGGITQSPKYLFRKEGQNVTLSCEQNLNHDAMYWYRQDPGQGLRLIYYSQIVNDFQKGDIAEGYSVSREKKESFPLTVTSAQKNPTAFYLCASTRTAGTTYEQYFGPGTRLTVT.

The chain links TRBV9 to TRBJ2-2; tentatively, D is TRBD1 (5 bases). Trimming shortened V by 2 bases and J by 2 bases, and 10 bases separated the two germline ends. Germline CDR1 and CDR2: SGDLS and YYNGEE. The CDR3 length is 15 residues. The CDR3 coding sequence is TGTGCCAGCAGCGTCACCGGACAAAACACCGGGGAGCTGTTTTTT. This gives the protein CASSVTGQNTGELFF.

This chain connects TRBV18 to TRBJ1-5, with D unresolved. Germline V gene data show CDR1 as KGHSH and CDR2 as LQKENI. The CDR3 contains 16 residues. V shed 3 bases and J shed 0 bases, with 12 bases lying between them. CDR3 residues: CASSPNGVNSNQPQHF. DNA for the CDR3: TGTGCCAGCTCACCGAACGGGGTAAATAGCAATCAGCCCCAGCATTTT.

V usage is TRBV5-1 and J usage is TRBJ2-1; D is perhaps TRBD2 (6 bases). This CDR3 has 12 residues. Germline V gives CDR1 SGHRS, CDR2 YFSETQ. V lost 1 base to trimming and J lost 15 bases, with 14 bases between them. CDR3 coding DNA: TGCGCCAGCAGCTTGTTGGAGGGTCCCTTGTTCTTC. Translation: CASSLLEGPLFF.

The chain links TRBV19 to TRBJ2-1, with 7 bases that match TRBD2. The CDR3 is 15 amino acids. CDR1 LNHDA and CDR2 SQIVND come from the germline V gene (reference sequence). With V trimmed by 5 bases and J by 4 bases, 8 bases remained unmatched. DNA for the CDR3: TGTGCCAGTAGTGTCCCAGGGAGGGCGTACAATGAGCAGTTCTTC. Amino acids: CASSVPGRAYNEQFF.

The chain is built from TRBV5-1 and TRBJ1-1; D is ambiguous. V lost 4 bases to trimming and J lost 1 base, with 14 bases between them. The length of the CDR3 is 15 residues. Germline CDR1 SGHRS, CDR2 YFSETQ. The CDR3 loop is CASSPREMGNTEAFF. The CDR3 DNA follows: TGCGCCAGCAGCCCCCGGGAAATGGGGAACACTGAAGCTTTCTTT.

CDR3 nucleotide sequence: TGTGCCAGCAGCCCTGGGACTTCTCCCTACGAGCAGTACTTC. Translation: CASSPGTSPYEQYF. The rearrangement uses TRBV16 and TRBJ2-7; TRBD2 might be the D (6 bases). CDR3 length: 14 amino acids. Germline V gene lookup returns CDR1 KGHSY and CDR2 FQNENV. V lost 4 bases to trimming and J lost 2 bases, with 12 bases between them.

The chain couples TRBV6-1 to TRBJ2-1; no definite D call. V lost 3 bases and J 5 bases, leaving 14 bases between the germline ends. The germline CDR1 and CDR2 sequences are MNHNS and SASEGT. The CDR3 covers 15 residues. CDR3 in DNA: TGTGCCAGCAGTGAGCGCCTCCTCCTGGACAATGAGCAGTTCTTC. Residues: CASSERLLLDNEQFF.

The CDR3 sequence is CASSVGGQGSYEQYF. CDR3 DNA sequence: TGTGCCAGCAGCGTGGGGGGACAGGGATCCTACGAGCAGTACTTC. The chain combines TRBV28 with TRBJ2-7, with TRBD1 matching over 9 bases. V lost 6 bases and J lost 1; bases outside the gene matches: 7. Germline assignment: CDR1 MDHEN and CDR2 SYDVKM. This CDR3 is 15 amino acids long.

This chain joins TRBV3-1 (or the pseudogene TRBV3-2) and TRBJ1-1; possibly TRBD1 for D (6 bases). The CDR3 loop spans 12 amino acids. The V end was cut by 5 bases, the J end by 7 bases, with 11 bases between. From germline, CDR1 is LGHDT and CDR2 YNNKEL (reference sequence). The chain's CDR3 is CASSGGLLEAFF. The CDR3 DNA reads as TGTGCCAGCAGCGGGGGCCTCCTTGAAGCTTTCTTT.

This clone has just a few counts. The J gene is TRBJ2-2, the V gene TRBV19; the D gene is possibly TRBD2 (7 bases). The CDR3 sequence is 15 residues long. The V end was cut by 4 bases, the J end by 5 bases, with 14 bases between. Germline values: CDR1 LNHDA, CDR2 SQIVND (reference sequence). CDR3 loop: CASSKAGRGTGELFF. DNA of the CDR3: TGTGCCAGTAGTAAAGCGGGGAGGGGGACCGGGGAGCTGTTTTTT. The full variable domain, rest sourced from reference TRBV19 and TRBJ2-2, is DGGITQSPKYLFRKEGQNVTLSCEQNLNHDAMYWYRQDPGQGLRLIYYSQIVNDFQKGDIAEGYSVSREKKESFPLTVTSAQKNPTAFYLCASSKAGRGTGELFFGEGSRLTVL.

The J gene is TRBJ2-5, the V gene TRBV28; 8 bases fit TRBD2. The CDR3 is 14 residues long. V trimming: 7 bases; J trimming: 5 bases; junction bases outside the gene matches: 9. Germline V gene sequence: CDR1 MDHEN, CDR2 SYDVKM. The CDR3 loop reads CASKAGVGFETQYF. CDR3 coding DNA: TGTGCCAGCAAAGCGGGAGTAGGATTTGAGACCCAGTACTTC.

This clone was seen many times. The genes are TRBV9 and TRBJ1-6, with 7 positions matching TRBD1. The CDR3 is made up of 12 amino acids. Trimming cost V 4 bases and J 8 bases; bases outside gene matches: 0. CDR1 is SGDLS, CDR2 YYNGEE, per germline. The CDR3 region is CASSQGDSPLHF. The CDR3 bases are TGTGCCAGCAGCCAGGGGGATTCACCCCTCCACTTT. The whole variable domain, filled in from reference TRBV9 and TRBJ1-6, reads DSGVTQTPKHLITATGQRVTLRCSPRSGDLSVYWYQQSLDQGLQFLIQYYNGEERAKGNILERFSAQQFPDLHSELNLSSLELGDSALYFCASSQGDSPLHFGNGTRLTVT.

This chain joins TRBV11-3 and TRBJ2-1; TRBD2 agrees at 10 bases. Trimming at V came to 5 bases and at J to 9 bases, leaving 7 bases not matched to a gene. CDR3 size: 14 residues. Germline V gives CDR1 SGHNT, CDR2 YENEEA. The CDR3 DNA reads TGTGCCAGCAGCCGAGCTAGCGGGAGCCGTGAGCAGTTCTTC. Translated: CASSRASGSREQFF.

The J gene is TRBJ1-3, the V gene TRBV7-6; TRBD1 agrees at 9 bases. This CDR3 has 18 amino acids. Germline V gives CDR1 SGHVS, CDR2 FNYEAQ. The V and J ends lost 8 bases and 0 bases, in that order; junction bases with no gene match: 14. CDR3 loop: CASGPGPTGGLSGNTIYF. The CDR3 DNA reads TGTGCCAGCGGACCAGGACCGACAGGGGGTCTCTCTGGAAACACCATATATTTT. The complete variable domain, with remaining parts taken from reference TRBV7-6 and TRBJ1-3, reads GAGVSQSPRYKVTKRGQDVALRCDPISGHVSLYWYRQALGQGPEFLTYFNYEAQQDKSGLPNDRFSAERPEGSISTLTIQRTEQRDSAMYRCASGPGPTGGLSGNTIYFGEGSWLTVV.

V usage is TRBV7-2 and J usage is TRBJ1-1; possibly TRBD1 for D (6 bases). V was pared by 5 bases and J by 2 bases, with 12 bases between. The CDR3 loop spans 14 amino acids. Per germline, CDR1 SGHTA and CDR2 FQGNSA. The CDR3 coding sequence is TGTGCCAGCAGCCCCGGGACACTAAACACTGAAGCTTTCTTT. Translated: CASSPGTLNTEAFF.

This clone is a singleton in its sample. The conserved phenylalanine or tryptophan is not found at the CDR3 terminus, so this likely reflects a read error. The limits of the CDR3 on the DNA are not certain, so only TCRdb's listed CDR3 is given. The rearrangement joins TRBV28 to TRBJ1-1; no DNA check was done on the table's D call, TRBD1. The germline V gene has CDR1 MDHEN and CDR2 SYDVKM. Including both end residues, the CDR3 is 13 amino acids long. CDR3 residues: CASSSYLPTVKTP.

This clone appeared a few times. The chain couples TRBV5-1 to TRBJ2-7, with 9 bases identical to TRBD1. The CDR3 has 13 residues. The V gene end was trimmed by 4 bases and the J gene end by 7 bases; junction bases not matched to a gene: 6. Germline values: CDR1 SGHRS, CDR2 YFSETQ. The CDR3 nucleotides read TGCGCCAGCAGCGCCGGGACAGGGTTTGAGCAGTACTTC. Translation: CASSAGTGFEQYF.

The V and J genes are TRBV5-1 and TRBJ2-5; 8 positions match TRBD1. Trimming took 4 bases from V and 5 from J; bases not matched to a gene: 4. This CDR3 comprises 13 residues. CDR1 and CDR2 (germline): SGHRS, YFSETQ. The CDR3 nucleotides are TGCGCCAGCAGCCCGGACAGGGCTGAGACCCAGTACTTC. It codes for CASSPDRAETQYF.

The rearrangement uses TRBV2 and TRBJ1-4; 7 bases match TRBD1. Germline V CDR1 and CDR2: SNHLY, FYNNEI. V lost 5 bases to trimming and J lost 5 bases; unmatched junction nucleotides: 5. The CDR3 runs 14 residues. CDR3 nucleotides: TGTGCCAGCAGTCTATCGACAGGGAATGAAAAACTGTTTTTT. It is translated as CASSLSTGNEKLFF.